The rows below give T cell receptor beta chains drawn from one sample of a study of metastatic and nonmetastatic thyroid tumors. TCRdb re-called the PCR reads via MiXCR. Here the sample spans about 30,000 clones, more than 25% being singletons. The sample was blood. Source of these receptors: a female donor with papillary thyroid cancer or a benign thyroid nodule (not recorded which). Some clones in this sample may be carry-over from other donors' samples. Both conserved end residues are part of each CDR3. Fields, in order: CDR3 length, J gene, V gene, CDR3 protein.

>15|TRBJ2-2|TRBV11-2
CASSLEPGNTGELFF
>13|TRBJ1-2|TRBV6-1
CASSYGLNYGYTF
>13|TRBJ2-3|TRBV27
CASSLGSVDTQYF
>14|TRBJ2-1|TRBV5-1
CASSTGQSFNEQFF
>13|TRBJ2-7|TRBV6-1
CASTPWGDREQYF
>14|TRBJ1-6|TRBV7-6
CASSLYKSGSPLHF
>15|TRBJ1-1|TRBV27
CASSPQGRGRTEAFF
>14|TRBJ1-5|TRBV15
CATSRATSVQPQHF
>12|TRBJ1-1|TRBV7-9
CASSRGNTEAFF
>17|TRBJ2-3|TRBV27
CASSLSASGSYTDTQYF
>13|TRBJ2-7|TRBV19
CASSRALWNEQYF
>15|TRBJ2-1|TRBV4-3
CASSQSREAYNEQFF
>15|TRBJ2-6|TRBV27
CASSFLGSGANVLTF
>13|TRBJ1-6|TRBV11-2
CASSLERNSPLHF
>16|TRBJ2-1|TRBV6-2/TRBV6-3
CASSTIGTGGMNEQFF
>15|TRBJ1-5|TRBV4-1
CASSQGQVSGQPQHF
>13|TRBJ1-5|TRBV7-9
CASTGDGDQPQNF
>15|TRBJ2-4|TRBV6-1
CASSESLEGGNVQYF
>15|TRBJ2-3|TRBV12-3/TRBV12-4
CASSLAGPLTDTQYF
>16|TRBJ2-3|TRBV12-3/TRBV12-4
CASRVSGGANTDTQYF